Presented here are 22 T cell receptor beta chains from one specimen sequenced in a study of regulatory T cells in long-lasting Graves disease. Noted time point: persistent/refractory GD, antithyroid drugs over 5 years with positive TRAb. The TCR library used RNA extracted from PBMCs. According to the study, TCR beta libraries were built with iRepertoire HTBI primers and CDR3-region Arm-PCR. Each CDR3 protein gets one entry after TCRdb re-called the multiplex PCR reads with MiXCR. In the table there are 600,000 to 800,000 distinct CDR3 sequences, approximately 29% of which are singletons. The source material was peripheral blood mononuclear cells (PBMCs), sampled when the disease was refractory, from a patient treated with antithyroid drugs. The source of these receptors is a female donor with Graves disease.

The table lists this clonotype with a few counts. V is TRBV14 and J is TRBJ1-2, with 7 bases identical to TRBD1. Germline CDR1 is SGHDN and CDR2 is FVKESK. V was pared by 3 bases and J by 4 bases, with 8 bases of the junction left unmatched. The CDR3 has 15 residues. DNA of the CDR3: TGTGCCAGCAGCCATAACAGGGGACTAGCCTATGGCTACACCTTC. Protein product: CASSHNRGLAYGYTF.

This chain links TRBV20-1 with TRBJ1-1; a weak D match, TRBD1 (6 bases). This CDR3 region has 16 residues. V lost 0 bases and J 4 bases, leaving 18 bases between the germline ends. CDR1 is DFQATT and CDR2 is SNEGSKA in the germline V gene (reference sequence). The chain's CDR3 is CSARDKRAGAGTEAFF. CDR3 nucleotide sequence: TGCAGTGCTAGAGATAAGAGGGCAGGGGCTGGCACTGAAGCTTTCTTT.

This clonotype was recorded many times. The chain joins TRBV2 to TRBJ1-4; TRBD1 is a possible D gene (6 bases). This CDR3 is built from 13 residues. Per the germline V gene, CDR1 is SNHLY and CDR2 is FYNNEI. V was pared by 2 bases and J by 12 bases, with 13 bases between. CDR3: CASSERGRGELFF. The CDR3 DNA follows: TGTGCCAGCAGTGAACGGGGGCGAGGCGAACTGTTTTTT.

The rearrangement joins TRBV6-1 to TRBJ1-1; D is perhaps TRBD1 (5 bases). CDR3 length: 13 residues. Germline lookup yields CDR1 MNHNS and CDR2 SASEGT. Trimming removed 7 bases at V and 3 bases at J, with 12 bases between. CDR3 sequence (DNA): TGTGCCAGCAACTTAGGGGTCGACACTGAAGCTTTCTTT. Translated: CASNLGVDTEAFF.

The chain carries TRBV3-1 and TRBJ1-4; 7 positions match TRBD1. V lost 6 bases to trimming and J lost 8 bases; unmatched junction nucleotides: 3. Germline values: CDR1 LGHDT, CDR2 YNNKEL (reference sequence). The CDR3 covers 12 residues. The CDR3 DNA reads TGTGCCAGCAGTTTCAGGGGGGAAAAACTGTTTTTT. This translates into CASSFRGEKLFF. Based on the CDR3 plus reference TRBV3-1 and TRBJ1-4, the full variable domain is DTAVSQTPKYLVTQMGNDKSIKCEQNLGHDTMYWYKQDSKKFLKIMFSYNNKELIINETVPNRFSPKSPDKAHLNLHINSLELGDSAVYFCASSFRGEKLFFGSGTQLSVL.

A note on this clonotype: This may arise from a read error, as a much more abundant clone is one base away. For the CDR3, the DNA is TGTGCCTGCATCAAGGGACGGGGAGACCCTGAAGCTTTCTTT. Translation: CACIKGRGDPEAFF. The chain recombines TRBV6-1 with TRBJ1-1; weak D call: TRBD1 (5 bases). The germline gives CDR1 MNHNS, CDR2 SASEGT. V lost 11 bases to trimming and J lost 6 bases, with 22 bases between them. CDR3 length equals 14 residues.

This clonotype was recorded at least ten times. The chain couples TRBV27 to TRBJ1-2; 8 nucleotides match TRBD1. This CDR3 contains 14 residues. Germline trimming cut 5 bases from V and 6 bases from J; bases unmatched to any gene: 8. CDR1 and CDR2 from the germline V gene are MNHEY and SMNVEV (reference sequence). In DNA form, the CDR3 reads TGTGCCAGCAGTCCCCGGACAGGGACGGATGGCTACACCTTC. Translating it yields CASSPRTGTDGYTF.

The chain employs TRBV28 and TRBJ2-2; D possibly corresponds to TRBD1 (6 bases). This CDR3 is built from 17 residues. In germline, CDR1 is MDHEN, CDR2 SYDVKM. Between the trimmed V and J ends, which lost 3 bases and 1 base, there was a span of 15 bases. CDR3 sequence reads: CASSFPPQGQNTGELFF. CDR3 in DNA: TGTGCCAGCAGTTTCCCCCCTCAGGGACAGAACACCGGGGAGCTGTTTTTT.

The chain joins TRBV29-1 to TRBJ2-7; D remains unclear. Germline values: CDR1 SQVTM, CDR2 ANQGSEA. The CDR3 is made up of 14 amino acids. Trimming took off 5 bases at V and 5 bases at J, with 19 bases between the two ends. CDR3 DNA sequence: TGCAGCGTTCGGACCCAAAAGGCGCAGGACGAGCAGTACTTC. This sequence encodes CSVRTQKAQDEQYF.

This clonotype was detected many times. The chain links TRBV10-3 to TRBJ2-7, with 10 bases that match TRBD1. The CDR3 spans 14 residues. The trim removed 4 bases at V and 2 bases at J, leaving 2 bases unmatched. The germline V gene encodes CDR1 ENHRY and CDR2 SYGVKD. DNA of the CDR3: TGTGCCATCAGTGGGGGGACAGGGGCCTACGAGCAGTACTTC. Translating gives CAISGGTGAYEQYF.

This clonotype appeared a few times. This chain uses TRBV7-3 with TRBJ1-1; 10 nucleotides agree with TRBD1. V was clipped by 3 bases and J by 7 bases; unmatched bases: 2. Germline V gene sequence: CDR1 SGHTA, CDR2 FQGTGA. The CDR3 is 13 residues long. CDR3 sequence reads: CASSLDRGDEAFF. CDR3 DNA: TGTGCCAGCAGCTTGGACAGGGGGGATGAAGCTTTCTTT.

Concerning this clonotype itself: A single base is all that separates this from a far larger clone, so a read error is likely. The chain joins TRBV2 to TRBJ2-7, with 9 nucleotides matching TRBD2. V trimming: 5 bases; J trimming: 2 bases; junction bases outside the gene matches: 10. The CDR3 contains 16 residues. Germline-derived CDR1 and CDR2 are SNHLY and FYNNEI. The CDR3 spells CASSLTSGSKPYEQYF. CDR3 sequence (DNA): TGTGCCAGCAGTTTGACTAGCGGTTCTAAACCCTACGAGCAGTACTTC.

This clonotype was detected many times. The chain combines TRBV2 with TRBJ1-4; D remains ambiguous. Germline V lookup: CDR1 SNHLY, CDR2 FYNNEI. This CDR3 has 12 amino acids. V was clipped by 10 bases and J by 0 bases, with 6 bases between them. The CDR3 nucleotides are TGTGCCAACAGCGCAACTAATGAAAAACTGTTTTTT. Amino acids: CANSATNEKLFF.

This clonotype was seen a handful of times. The rearrangement links TRBV7-9 to TRBJ1-4; unclear D gene. The CDR3 consists of 14 residues. V lost 4 bases, J lost 0 bases, and 6 bases lay in between. Germline loops: CDR1 SEHNR, CDR2 FQNEAQ (reference sequence). The CDR3 nucleotides read TGTGCCAGCAGCTATTCGTCAACTAATGAAAAACTGTTTTTT. Translation gives CASSYSSTNEKLFF.

The genes are TRBV5-1 and TRBJ2-4; TRBD1 aligns across 8 bases. CDR3 length: 14 amino acids. Germline CDR1 and CDR2: SGHRS and YFSETQ. The V and J ends lost 2 bases and 8 bases, in that order; junction bases with no gene match: 6. The CDR3 loop reads CASSFQGATDIQYF. Written as DNA, the CDR3 is TGCGCCAGCAGCTTCCAGGGGGCGACGGACATTCAGTACTTC.

This chain links TRBV7-3 with TRBJ2-7; TRBD2 agrees at 9 bases. The CDR3 totals 15 residues. CDR1 is SGHTA, CDR2 FQGTGA, per germline. After removal of 1 base from V and 4 bases from J, the junction contained 5 bases not matched to a gene. The DNA of the CDR3 is TGTGCCAGCAGCTTAATAGGTAGCGGGAGATACGAGCAGTACTTC. This gives the protein CASSLIGSGRYEQYF.

The sample holds a few counts of this clonotype. This rearrangement joins TRBV27 to TRBJ2-2, with 7 bases fitting TRBD1. Germline lookup yields CDR1 MNHEY and CDR2 SMNVEV (reference sequence). CDR3 length equals 15 residues. Losses at the gene ends were 5 bases for V and 3 bases for J; bases not matched to a gene: 6. CDR3 DNA: TGTGCCAGCAGTATAACAGGGGTTGACACCGGGGAGCTGTTTTTT. Protein product: CASSITGVDTGELFF.

This clonotype was detected only a few times. The chain employs TRBV2 and TRBJ1-1; D remains ambiguous. CDR1 SNHLY and CDR2 FYNNEI come from the germline V gene. The CDR3 extends over 9 amino acids. Trimming removed 10 bases at V and 11 bases at J, with 11 bases between. The CDR3 loop reads CANTDEAFF. CDR3 DNA: TGTGCCAACACGGATGAGGCTTTCTTT.

Many counts were recorded for this clonotype. V and J are TRBV24-1 and TRBJ1-1; 8 bases are a match to TRBD1. The V segment lost 6 bases and the J segment 4 bases; nucleotides outside the gene matches: 3. The CDR3 length is 13 residues. Germline assignment: CDR1 KGHDR and CDR2 SFDVKD. The CDR3 here is CATSRTGSTEAFF. The CDR3 DNA sequence: TGTGCCACCAGTCGGACAGGGTCCACTGAAGCTTTCTTT.

This sequence joins TRBV9 and TRBJ1-1, with 9 bases lining up with TRBD1. The V segment lost 3 bases and the J segment 2 bases; nucleotides outside the gene matches: 5. Germline CDR1 is SGDLS and CDR2 is YYNGEE. The CDR3 sequence is 15 residues long. CDR3 protein: CASSGPDRGNTEAFF. The CDR3 DNA sequence: TGTGCCAGCAGCGGACCGGACAGGGGAAACACTGAAGCTTTCTTT.

This clonotype was recorded a few times. The chain employs TRBV20-1 and TRBJ1-4, with D possibly matching TRBD1 (6 bases). V lost 0 bases to trimming and J lost 7 bases, with 12 bases between them. The CDR3 covers 14 residues. Germline V gene sequence: CDR1 DFQATT, CDR2 SNEGSKA (reference sequence). The CDR3 spells CSARDRGRGEKLFF. CDR3 in DNA: TGCAGTGCTAGAGACAGGGGCAGGGGTGAAAAACTGTTTTTT.

The chain links TRBV7-3 to TRBJ1-2, with 8 bases fitting TRBD1. Looked up from germline, CDR1 is SGHTA and CDR2 is FQGTGA. V lost 5 bases and J lost 8; bases outside the gene matches: 10. The CDR3 totals 14 residues. CDR3 in amino acids: CASSAFPGQEGYTF. The DNA for the CDR3 is TGTGCCAGCAGCGCATTTCCGGGACAGGAGGGCTACACCTTC.